The sample holds a few counts of the clone carrying this T cell receptor beta chain. The CDR3 spans 17 residues. V was clipped by 7 bases and J by 5 bases; unmatched bases: 17. The germline gives CDR1 DFQATT, CDR2 SNEGSKA (reference sequence). The multiple sclerosis controls were treatment-naive patients with relapsing-remitting disease that was stable or active. An input of 0.5 to 1 ug of RNA was subjected to reverse transcription using random hexamers. Via MiXCR, TCRdb re-called the immunoSEQ multiplex PCR reads, giving one row per CDR3 protein. Of about 290,000 distinct CDR3 sequences detected, 70% to 90% appear once; the ten largest clones hold around 0.2%. The record originates from a study of CD8 T cells in Susac syndrome.

The receptor was isolated from a human donor with multiple sclerosis. The source material was CD8+ T cells from PBMCs. The J gene is TRBJ2-3, the V gene TRBV20-1; 11 bases match TRBD1. CDR3 residues: CSVLLLDRGRREDTQYF. The CDR3 nucleotides are TGCAGTGTTTTACTCCTGGACAGGGGGCGCCGGGAAGATACGCAGTATTTT.